What follows are 28 T cell receptor beta chains derived from one specimen sequenced in a study of blood T cell repertoires in COVID-19. Clones were sequenced by immunoSEQ multiplex PCR, and TCRdb holds only the in-frame ones, with some missing. The data contain 35,000 to 50,000 clones, around three quarters of them singletons. The sample comprised peripheral blood. The receptors come from a man at least 80 years old with acute or convalescent COVID-19.

CDR3 amino acids: CASTMSGSSYEQYF. The DNA for the CDR3 is TGTGCCAGTACCATGAGCGGGAGCTCCTACGAGCAGTACTTC. The chain uses TRBV19 and TRBJ2-7, with 8 bases that match TRBD2. Germline assignment: CDR1 LNHDA and CDR2 SQIVND (reference sequence). V lost 7 bases to trimming and J lost 0 bases; unmatched junction nucleotides: 5. CDR3 size: 14 residues. The entire variable domain, with the rest obtained from reference TRBV19 and TRBJ2-7, is as follows: DGGITQSPKYLFRKEGQNVTLSCEQNLNHDAMYWYRQDPGQGLRLIYYSQIVNDFQKGDIAEGYSVSREKKESFPLTVTSAQKNPTAFYLCASTMSGSSYEQYFGPGTRLTVT.

The gene calls are TRBV6-2 or TRBV6-3 and TRBJ1-2; TRBD1 is a possible D gene (5 bases). There are 14 residues in the CDR3. Per the germline V gene, CDR1 is MNHEY and CDR2 is SVGEGT. Trimming pared 2 bases from V and 7 bases from J, leaving 14 bases between. CDR3 nucleotide sequence: TGTGCCAGCAGTTACACCACAGGAAGTGGTGGCTACACCTTC. It specifies CASSYTTGSGGYTF.

The V gene is TRBV18, the J gene TRBJ2-1, with 13 bases fitting TRBD2. V lost 5 bases and J lost 7; bases outside the gene matches: 8. The CDR3 loop spans 16 amino acids. Germline CDR1 is KGHSH and CDR2 is LQKENI. The CDR3 here is CASSITSGRAGNEQFF. The CDR3 DNA is TGTGCCAGCTCAATTACTAGCGGGAGGGCCGGTAATGAGCAGTTCTTC.

This clone was observed a handful of times. CDR3 sequence reads: CASKGQGTGELFF. The DNA for the CDR3 is TGTGCCAGCAAAGGACAGGGCACCGGGGAGCTGTTTTTT. V and J are TRBV2 and TRBJ2-2, with 8 bases matching TRBD1. Germline V CDR1 and CDR2: SNHLY, FYNNEI. J lost 4 bases, V lost 7 bases, and 2 bases had no gene match. The CDR3 contains 13 residues.

V is TRBV18 and J is TRBJ2-5, with no clear D. CDR1 is KGHSH and CDR2 is LQKENI in the germline V gene. V lost 3 bases and J lost 4, with 9 bases in between. The CDR3 spans 13 residues. CDR3 amino acids: CASSPSYGETQYF. In nucleotides, the CDR3 is TGTGCCAGCTCACCTTCCTACGGAGAGACCCAGTACTTC.

This clone was counted between two and nine times. The chain is built from TRBV28 and TRBJ2-3, with D possibly matching TRBD2 (6 bases). V lost 1 base to trimming and J lost 6 bases, with 20 bases between them. Per germline, CDR1 MDHEN and CDR2 SYDVKM. The CDR3 loop spans 17 amino acids. This CDR3 reads CASSLFPFTSPQDTQYF. CDR3 DNA sequence: TGTGCCAGCAGTTTATTCCCCTTTACTAGCCCCCAGGATACGCAGTATTTT.

This sequence joins TRBV12-5 and TRBJ2-1, with 7 bases aligning to TRBD2. The CDR3 sequence is 17 residues long. Germline V CDR1 and CDR2: LGHNT, FRNRAP. The ends lost 5 bases at V and 0 bases at J; junction bases unmatched: 10. CDR3 residues: CASGLPTSRRSYNEQFF. DNA for the CDR3: TGTGCTAGTGGTCTGCCGACTAGCCGCCGCTCCTACAATGAGCAGTTCTTC.

This CDR3 reads CASSISPASWRQFF. In DNA, the CDR3 is TGTGCCAGTAGTATCTCTCCGGCTAGTTGGCGGCAGTTCTTC. The chain has TRBV19 and TRBJ2-1; D is unresolved. The CDR3 extends over 14 amino acids. The germline V gene has CDR1 LNHDA and CDR2 SQIVND (reference sequence). Trimming took 3 bases from V and 12 from J, leaving 18 bases between them. Drawing the rest from reference TRBV19 and TRBJ2-1, the complete variable domain is DGGITQSPKYLFRKEGQNVTLSCEQNLNHDAMYWYRQDPGQGLRLIYYSQIVNDFQKGDIAEGYSVSREKKESFPLTVTSAQKNPTAFYLCASSISPASWRQFFGPGTRLTVL.

The chain employs TRBV6-5 and TRBJ1-1; D perhaps matches TRBD1 (6 bases). With 6 bases removed from V and 4 bases from J, the gap between germline ends came to 12 bases. CDR1 is MNHEY, CDR2 SVGAGI, per germline. The length of the CDR3 is 13 residues. The CDR3 region is CASRPEQGTEAFF. DNA for the CDR3: TGTGCCAGCAGACCCGAACAGGGCACTGAAGCTTTCTTT.

The chain employs TRBV6-9 and TRBJ2-3; 8 positions match TRBD1. This CDR3 is built from 17 residues. The V gene end was trimmed by 6 bases and the J gene end by 0 bases; junction bases not matched to a gene: 11. CDR1 MNHGY and CDR2 SVAAGI come from the germline V gene. The CDR3 spells CASSPKGQDVSTDTQYF. DNA for the CDR3: TGTGCCAGCAGCCCTAAGGGACAGGATGTTAGCACAGATACGCAGTATTTT.

The V and J genes are TRBV15 and TRBJ1-3, with D possibly matching TRBD1 (5 bases). This CDR3 comprises 17 residues. The V end was cut by 0 bases, the J end by 0 bases, with 12 bases between. Germline V gene lookup returns CDR1 LNHNV and CDR2 YYDKDF (reference sequence). The CDR3 sequence: CATSRERPGLSGNTIYF. CDR3 DNA sequence: TGTGCCACCAGCAGAGAAAGGCCAGGGCTCTCTGGAAACACCATATATTTT.

This chain connects TRBV28 to TRBJ2-2, with TRBD2 identical over 10 bases. There are 16 residues in the CDR3. V lost 3 bases to trimming and J lost 4 bases; unmatched junction nucleotides: 5. Germline-derived CDR1 and CDR2 are MDHEN and SYDVKM. CDR3 coding DNA: TGTGCCAGCAGTTTTCTAGCGGGAGTGAGCACCGGGGAGCTGTTTTTT. This encodes CASSFLAGVSTGELFF.

This clone has just a few counts. The rearrangement links TRBV28 to TRBJ1-2; D is ambiguous. The CDR3 is 12 amino acids. The germline V and J ends were trimmed by 2 bases and 2 bases, with 3 bases remaining between them. Per the germline V gene, CDR1 is MDHEN and CDR2 is SYDVKM. This chain's CDR3 is CASSLQNYGYTF. CDR3 DNA sequence: TGTGCCAGCAGTTTACAGAACTATGGCTACACCTTC.

This sequence joins TRBV19 and TRBJ2-1; 14 bases agree with TRBD2. The CDR3 has 18 residues. Germline V lookup: CDR1 LNHDA, CDR2 SQIVND (reference sequence). The ends lost 0 bases at V and 13 bases at J; junction bases unmatched: 14. The CDR3 region is CASSIDAPGLAGERSQFF. CDR3 nucleotides: TGTGCCAGTAGTATAGATGCTCCGGGACTAGCGGGAGAGAGATCCCAGTTCTTC.

The V call is TRBV19, the J call TRBJ1-2; 9 nucleotides agree with TRBD1. With V trimmed by 6 bases and J by 4 bases, 3 bases remained unmatched. Per germline, CDR1 LNHDA and CDR2 SQIVND (reference sequence). This CDR3 spans 13 amino acids. CDR3 DNA sequence: TGTGCCAGTAGACCGGACAGGGGCTATGGCTACACCTTC. Translation: CASRPDRGYGYTF. The full variable domain, its missing parts supplied by reference TRBV19 and TRBJ1-2, is DGGITQSPKYLFRKEGQNVTLSCEQNLNHDAMYWYRQDPGQGLRLIYYSQIVNDFQKGDIAEGYSVSREKKESFPLTVTSAQKNPTAFYLCASRPDRGYGYTFGSGTRLTVV.

V is TRBV7-2 and J is TRBJ2-1; D unresolved. Germline V gene data show CDR1 as SGHTA and CDR2 as FQGNSA. The CDR3 runs to 12 residues. The V gene lost 5 bases and the J gene lost 6 bases, with 8 bases spanning the gap. The CDR3 region is CASSPRANEQFF. The CDR3 coding sequence is TGTGCCAGCAGCCCCCGAGCCAATGAGCAGTTCTTC.

V is TRBV24-1 and J is TRBJ2-3; TRBD2 agrees at 13 bases. Germline lookup yields CDR1 KGHDR and CDR2 SFDVKD. Trimming at V came to 4 bases and at J to 4 bases, leaving 7 bases not matched to a gene. The CDR3 extends over 17 amino acids. The CDR3 DNA follows: TGTGCCACCAGTGACTTCGGACTAGCGGGAGCCGCAGATACGCAGTATTTT. It specifies CATSDFGLAGAADTQYF.

V usage is TRBV7-9 and J usage is TRBJ2-1; 11 bases agree with TRBD2. The CDR3 has 19 amino acids. V lost 6 bases to trimming and J lost 3 bases; unmatched junction nucleotides: 16. Germline V gene lookup returns CDR1 SEHNR and CDR2 FQNEAQ (reference sequence). CDR3 loop: CASRGASGRIGTHYNEQFF. The CDR3 bases are TGTGCCAGCAGGGGGGCTAGCGGGAGGATCGGGACCCACTACAATGAGCAGTTCTTC. The whole variable domain, remainder taken from reference TRBV7-9 and TRBJ2-1, is DTGVSQNPRHKITKRGQNVTFRCDPISEHNRLYWYRQTLGQGPEFLTYFQNEAQLEKSRLLSDRFSAERPKGSFSTLEIQRTEQGDSAMYLCASRGASGRIGTHYNEQFFGPGTRLTVL.

Remarks on this clone: One end of the junction fails to match germline, which may point to a read error. CDR3 bases: TGTGCCAGCAGCTTGGGGAGGGACTGTCGGCTCTTC. Translated, it gives CASSLGRDCRLF. V and J are TRBV11-3 and TRBJ2-1; 7 positions agree with TRBD2. The CDR3 consists of 12 residues. Germline V gene sequence: CDR1 SGHNT, CDR2 YENEEA.

The V call is TRBV19, the J call TRBJ1-3; D remains unclear. The germline V gene has CDR1 LNHDA and CDR2 SQIVND (reference sequence). The CDR3 sequence is 14 residues long. The V end lost 6 bases, the J end lost 0 bases, and 9 bases lay between the germline ends. The CDR3 bases are TGTGCCAGTAGATCCGCCTACTCTGGAAACACCATATATTTT. Translating gives CASRSAYSGNTIYF.

With respect to this clone: One end of the junction is discordant with germline, which a read error may explain. This chain connects TRBV29-1 to TRBJ2-1, with 15 bases fitting TRBD2. The CDR3 sequence is 14 residues long. Germline CDR1 reads SQVTM; CDR2 reads ANQGSEA. The CDR3 region is CSVGWTSGRAGRIF. In DNA form, the CDR3 reads TGCAGCGTTGGGTGGACTAGCGGGAGGGCCGGGCGGATCTTC.

The gene calls are TRBV6-5 and TRBJ2-2; TRBD1 is a possible D gene (6 bases). The CDR3 contains 15 residues. Trimming left V 0 bases short and J 3 bases short, with 8 bases between. Germline V gene lookup returns CDR1 MNHEY and CDR2 SVGAGI. CDR3 nucleotides: TGTGCCAGCAGTTACTCGAACAGGGACACCGGGGAGCTGTTTTTT. Its protein product is CASSYSNRDTGELFF.

The chain links TRBV4-3 to TRBJ2-1; D unresolved. Trimming took 2 bases from V and 5 from J, leaving 7 bases between them. Germline V gene sequence: CDR1 LGHNA, CDR2 YSLEER. The CDR3 is 13 residues long. CDR3 sequence (DNA): TGCGCCAGCAGCCAAAGCAGGAACAATGAGCAGTTCTTC. This codes for CASSQSRNNEQFF.

The chain employs TRBV4-2 and TRBJ1-4; D gene unclear. The CDR3 runs 15 residues. Germline-derived CDR1 and CDR2 are LGHNA and YNFKEQ. The germline V and J ends were trimmed by 3 bases and 4 bases, with 12 bases remaining between them. The CDR3 loop reads CASSQGGGINEKLFF. CDR3 bases: TGTGCCAGCAGCCAGGGAGGAGGTATTAATGAAAAACTGTTTTTT.

The V and J genes are TRBV30 and TRBJ2-3; D gene unclear. This CDR3 has 15 amino acids. Germline CDR1 GTSNPN, CDR2 SVGIG (reference sequence). Trimming removed 2 bases from V and 5 bases from J, with 17 bases in between. The CDR3 nucleotides read TGTGCCTGGAGTACCTTGGAAACCACGGGAGATACGCAGTATTTT. Its translation is CAWSTLETTGDTQYF. The full variable domain, rest sourced from reference TRBV30 and TRBJ2-3, is SQTIHQWPATLVQPVGSPLSLECTVEGTSNPNLYWYRQAAGRGLQLLFYSVGIGQISSEVPQNLSASRPQDRQFILSSKKLLLSDSGFYLCAWSTLETTGDTQYFGPGTRLTVL.

The V and J genes are TRBV6-2 or TRBV6-3 and TRBJ2-5, with D possibly matching TRBD2 (6 bases). Trimming left V 4 bases short and J 0 bases short, with 18 bases between. This CDR3 region has 17 residues. Per the germline V gene, CDR1 is MNHEY and CDR2 is SVGEGT. CDR3 bases: TGTGCCAGCAGTTTTTACTCCTTAGCGGCCTACCAAGAGACCCAGTACTTC. It is translated as CASSFYSLAAYQETQYF.

The chain links TRBV2 to TRBJ2-7; D is ambiguous. V lost 7 bases to trimming and J lost 3 bases, with 16 bases between them. The length of the CDR3 is 14 residues. Germline CDR1 is SNHLY and CDR2 is FYNNEI. CDR3 coding DNA: TGTGCCAGCACGGAAGACAAGTTTAACTACGAGCAGTACTTC. Its protein is CASTEDKFNYEQYF.

This clone was counted a few times. The genes are TRBV15 and TRBJ1-6, with unresolved D. The CDR3 totals 13 residues. Per the germline V gene, CDR1 is LNHNV and CDR2 is YYDKDF (reference sequence). Trimming stripped 6 bases from V and 5 bases from J, with 8 bases between. The CDR3 DNA sequence: TGTGCCACCAGTACCGGTGATAATTCACCCCTCCACTTT. Its translation is CATSTGDNSPLHF.